Listed below are T cell receptor beta chains from one sample, sequenced in a study of cytomegalovirus exposure and HLA in healthy donors. The table came from immunoSEQ multiplex PCR; TCRdb's copy has only in-frame clones and leaves some out. The sample holds some 120,000 clones, 74% seen once. Sequences were obtained from PBMCs. The receptors come from a human donor in good health. Each CDR3 is given with its conserved first and last residue. The D gene is left open where the match is weak. Where a row states a size, it is once, few, many or the class of an expanded clone; other rows omit it.

d_call,j_call,v_call,clone_size,cdr3_nt,cdr3_aa
TRBD1,TRBJ1-3,TRBV7-9,.,TGTGCCAGCAGCCCCCGGACAGGCCACTCTGGAAACACCATATATTTT,CASSPRTGHSGNTIYF
.,TRBJ2-5,TRBV7-9,.,TGTGCCAGCAGCCTATCTGGACAGCAGCCTCAAGAGACCCAGTACTTC,CASSLSGQQPQETQYF
TRBD1,TRBJ1-2,TRBV27,.,TGTGCCAGCAGTTTATCGTCACAGGGGAGTGGCTACACCTTC,CASSLSSQGSGYTF
.,TRBJ2-1,TRBV7-2,once,TGTGCCAGCAGCTTAGCTGCTTCGAGAGGGGGCTCCTACAATGAGCAGTTCTTC,CASSLAASRGGSYNEQFF
.,TRBJ1-4,TRBV5-1,.,TGCGCCAGCAGCTTGGAAGGCCGGAGCGAAAAACTGTTTTTT,CASSLEGRSEKLFF
.,TRBJ1-1,TRBV29-1,.,TGCAGCGTTGGATCCCAGGGAGGCACTGAAGCTTTCTTT,CSVGSQGGTEAFF
TRBD1,TRBJ1-5,TRBV27,.,TGTGCCAGCAGTCCCCCCGGGACAGGGACCTTAGAAGGTCAGCCCCAGCATTTT,CASSPPGTGTLEGQPQHF
.,TRBJ2-7,TRBV29-1,.,TGCAGCGTTGAAGGGGGGGAACGGCAGCCCTACGAGCAGTACTTC,CSVEGGERQPYEQYF
TRBD1,TRBJ1-2,TRBV7-9,.,TGTGCCAGCAGCGAGGACAGGGAGAGCACCTATGGCTACACCTTC,CASSEDRESTYGYTF
.,TRBJ1-4,TRBV6-5,.,TGTGCCAGCAAGTCCGGGTCCCTTAATGAAAAACTGTTTTTT,CASKSGSLNEKLFF
TRBD1,TRBJ1-1,TRBV30,.,TGTGCCTGGAAAACCGGGACAGGGAACACTGAAGCTTTCTTT,CAWKTGTGNTEAFF
TRBD2,TRBJ2-5,TRBV5-4,.,TGTGCCAGCAGCCTCACGGGACTATCCAGAGAGACCCAGTACTTC,CASSLTGLSRETQYF
TRBD2,TRBJ2-6,TRBV7-2,.,TGTGCCAGTAGTAGATCTAGCGGGAGGGCTGGGGCCAACGTCCTGACTTTC,CASSRSSGRAGANVLTF
.,TRBJ1-2,TRBV11-1,.,TGTGCCAGCAGCCCGCCGGCTAACTATGGCTACACCTTC,CASSPPANYGYTF
.,TRBJ1-4,TRBV5-1,once,TGCGCCAGCAGCCCTACCTTACAGGGTAATGAAAAACTGTTTTTT,CASSPTLQGNEKLFF
TRBD1,TRBJ1-4,TRBV2,few,TGTGCCAGCAGGACCGGGACAGGGGGCTTTAATGAAAAACTGTTTTTT,CASRTGTGGFNEKLFF
.,TRBJ1-4,TRBV6-5,.,TGTGCCAGCAGTCAAGGACAGACAACTAATGAAAAACTGTTTTTT,CASSQGQTTNEKLFF
TRBD1,TRBJ2-3,TRBV28,.,TGTGCCAGCAGTCAACAGGGGCCGGGCACAGATACGCAGTATTTT,CASSQQGPGTDTQYF
.,TRBJ2-7,TRBV28,few,TGTGCCACTCACCCGGAGTTTGGCCTCCCCTACGAGCAGTACTTC,CATHPEFGLPYEQYF
.,TRBJ2-3,TRBV6-5,.,TGTGCCAGCTTTGGGACTAGCACAGATACGCAGTATTTT,CASFGTSTDTQYF
.,TRBJ2-7,TRBV6-5,.,TGTGCCACCAACCCCGCCAGCCGGGGGTACGAGCAGTACTTC,CATNPASRGYEQYF
.,TRBJ2-7,TRBV13,.,TGTGCCAGCAGCTTAGGACAGCCATTCGAGCAGTACTTC,CASSLGQPFEQYF
.,TRBJ1-1,TRBV5-1,.,TGCGCCAGCAGCCCATCGACAAATAAGAACACTGAAGCTTTCTTT,CASSPSTNKNTEAFF
.,TRBJ2-5,TRBV5-1,.,TGCGCCAGCAGTCCTTGGGGCACCCAAGAGACCCAGTACTTC,CASSPWGTQETQYF
TRBD2,TRBJ2-1,TRBV5-1,.,TGCGCCAGCAGCTTTACTAGCGGGTACAATGAGCAGTTCTTC,CASSFTSGYNEQFF
.,TRBJ1-1,TRBV6-5,.,TGTGCCAGCAGTTACGACGGGGACACTGAAGCTTTCTTT,CASSYDGDTEAFF
.,TRBJ1-1,TRBV19,.,TGTGCCAGTAGTATTCCGTACGGAGGGCGGCACACTGAAGCTTTCTTT,CASSIPYGGRHTEAFF
TRBD2,TRBJ2-1,TRBV28,.,TGTGCCAGCAGTTCCCCCCTTACTAGCGGGGGGGCTCGGAATGAGCAGTTCTTC,CASSSPLTSGGARNEQFF
.,TRBJ2-1,TRBV28,.,TGTGCCAGCAGCTCCCCTTTAAAGCAGTTCTTC,CASSSPLKQFF
.,TRBJ2-7,TRBV27,.,TGTGCCAGCAGTTTAACGGGTGAGGACTCCTACGAGCAGTACTTC,CASSLTGEDSYEQYF
.,TRBJ2-6,TRBV28,.,TGTGCCAGCAGTTTGTACAGGGCTGGGGCCAACGTCCTGACTTTC,CASSLYRAGANVLTF
.,TRBJ2-5,TRBV4-1,.,TGCGCCAGCAGCCAAGATCTGTCACTAGCCAGAGGTGAGACCCAGTACTTC,CASSQDLSLARGETQYF
.,TRBJ1-3,TRBV14,.,TGTGCCAGCAGCCCACAGACGGCTGGATCTGGAAACACCATATATTTT,CASSPQTAGSGNTIYF
.,TRBJ1-2,TRBV5-1,.,TGCGCCAGCAGCCCACAGGTGATAAAGGGCGATGGCTACACCTTC,CASSPQVIKGDGYTF
.,TRBJ2-2,TRBV6-5,.,TGTGCCAGCGGGGACATGACGAACACCGGGGAGCTGTTTTTT,CASGDMTNTGELFF
.,TRBJ1-4,TRBV5-8,.,TGTGCCAGCAGCTCCCCCCGGGGGAGTTTTGAAAAACTGTTTTTT,CASSSPRGSFEKLFF
TRBD2,TRBJ2-1,TRBV29-1,.,TGCAGCGTTAAAAGGACTAGCGGGAGGGCCCAGGGCCATGAGCAGTTCTTC,CSVKRTSGRAQGHEQFF
.,TRBJ1-5,TRBV19,.,TGTGCCAGTAGTATAATGGAGGGGCCCCAGCATTTT,CASSIMEGPQHF
TRBD2,TRBJ2-7,TRBV6-5,.,TGTGCCAGCAGTTACCAAGCGGGAGCAAGGTACGAGCAGTACTTC,CASSYQAGARYEQYF
.,TRBJ2-4,TRBV7-2,once,TGTGCCAGCAGCCCCGAGGGAGGGGGGTACGTTCAGTACTTC,CASSPEGGGYVQYF
.,TRBJ2-2,TRBV5-1,.,TGCGCCAGCAGCTTGGTGGGCCCCCGGAGGGGCACCGGGGAGCTGTTTTTT,CASSLVGPRRGTGELFF
TRBD1,TRBJ1-3,TRBV19,.,TGTGCCAGTAAAGAAGACAGGGCGGGAAACACCATATATTTT,CASKEDRAGNTIYF
TRBD1,TRBJ2-3,TRBV6-5,.,TGTGCCAGCAGCAAGGACAGGAGCACAGATACGCAGTATTTT,CASSKDRSTDTQYF
TRBD2,TRBJ2-5,TRBV28,.,TGTGCCAGCAGCCCGACTAGCGGGGGGGCGGAGACCCAGTACTTC,CASSPTSGGAETQYF
TRBD1,TRBJ2-7,TRBV2,.,TGTGCCAGCGACAGGGGAGAGTCCTACGAGCAGTACTTC,CASDRGESYEQYF
.,TRBJ2-7,TRBV6-5,.,TGTGCCAGCAGAGACAGAAGAAACTACGAGCAGTACTTC,CASRDRRNYEQYF